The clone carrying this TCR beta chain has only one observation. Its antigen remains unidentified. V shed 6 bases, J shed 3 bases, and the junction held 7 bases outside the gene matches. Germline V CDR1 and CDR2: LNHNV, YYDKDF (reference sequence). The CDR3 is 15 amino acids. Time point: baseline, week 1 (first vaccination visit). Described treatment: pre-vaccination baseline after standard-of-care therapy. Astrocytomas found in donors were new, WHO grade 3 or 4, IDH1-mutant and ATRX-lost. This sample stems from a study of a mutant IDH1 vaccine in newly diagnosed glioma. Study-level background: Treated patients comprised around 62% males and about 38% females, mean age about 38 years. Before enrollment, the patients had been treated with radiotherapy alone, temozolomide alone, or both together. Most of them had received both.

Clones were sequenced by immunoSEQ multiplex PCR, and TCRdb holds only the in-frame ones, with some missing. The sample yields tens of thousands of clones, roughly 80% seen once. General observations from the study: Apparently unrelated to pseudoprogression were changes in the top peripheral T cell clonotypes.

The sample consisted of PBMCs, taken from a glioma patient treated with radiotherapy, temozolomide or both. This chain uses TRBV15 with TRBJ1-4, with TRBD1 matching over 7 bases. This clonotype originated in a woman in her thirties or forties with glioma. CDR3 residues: CATSLTGAPNEKLFF. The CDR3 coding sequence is TGTGCCACCAGTCTTACAGGGGCCCCTAATGAAAAACTGTTTTTT.